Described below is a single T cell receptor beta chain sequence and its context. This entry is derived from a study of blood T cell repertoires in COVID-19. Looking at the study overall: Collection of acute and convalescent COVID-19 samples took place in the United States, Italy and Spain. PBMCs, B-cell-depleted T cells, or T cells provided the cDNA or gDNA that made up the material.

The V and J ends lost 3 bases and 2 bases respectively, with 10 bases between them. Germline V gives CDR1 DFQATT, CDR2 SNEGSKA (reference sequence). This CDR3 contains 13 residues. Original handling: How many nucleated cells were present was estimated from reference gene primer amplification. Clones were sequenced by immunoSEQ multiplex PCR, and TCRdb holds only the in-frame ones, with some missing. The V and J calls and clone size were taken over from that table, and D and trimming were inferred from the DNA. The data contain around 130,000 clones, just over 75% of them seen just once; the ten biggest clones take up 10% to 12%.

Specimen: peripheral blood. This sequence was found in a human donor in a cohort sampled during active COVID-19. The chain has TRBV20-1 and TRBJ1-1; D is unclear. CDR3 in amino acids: CSASGQENTEAFF. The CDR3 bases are TGCAGTGCTAGTGGGCAGGAAAACACTGAAGCTTTCTTT.